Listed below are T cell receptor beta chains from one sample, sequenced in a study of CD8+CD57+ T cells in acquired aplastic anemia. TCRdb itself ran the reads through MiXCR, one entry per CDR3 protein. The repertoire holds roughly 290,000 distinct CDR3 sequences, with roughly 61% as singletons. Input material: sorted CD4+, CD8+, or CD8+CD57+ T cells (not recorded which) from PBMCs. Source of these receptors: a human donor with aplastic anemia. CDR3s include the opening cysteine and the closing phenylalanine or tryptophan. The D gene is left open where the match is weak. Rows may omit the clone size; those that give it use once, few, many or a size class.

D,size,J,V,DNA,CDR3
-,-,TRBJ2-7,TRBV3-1,TGTGCCAGCAGCCAAGATTTGGCAGCCCGCGAGCAGTACTTC,CASSQDLAAREQYF
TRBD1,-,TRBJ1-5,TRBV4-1,TGCGCCAGCAGCCAAGGTACAGGGGTTAGCAATCAGCCCCAGCATTTT,CASSQGTGVSNQPQHF
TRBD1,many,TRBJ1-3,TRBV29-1,TGCAGCGTGTGGGACAGGGGCTCTGGAAACACCATATATTTT,CSVWDRGSGNTIYF
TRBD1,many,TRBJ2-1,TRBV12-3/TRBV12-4,TGTGCCAGCAGCGTTCGCGGGACAGGGCGCAATGAGCAGTTCTTC,CASSVRGTGRNEQFF
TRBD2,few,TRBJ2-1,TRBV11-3,TGTGCCAGCACCTGGGGACTAGCGGGAGTGCGTGAGCAGTTCTTC,CASTWGLAGVREQFF
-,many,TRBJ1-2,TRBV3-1,TGTGCCAGCAGCCAAGAGGTCCGGACCTATGGCTACACCTTC,CASSQEVRTYGYTF
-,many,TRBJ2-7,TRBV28,TGTGCCAGCAGCCCAGGCACAGTTGGAACCTACGAGCAGTACTTC,CASSPGTVGTYEQYF
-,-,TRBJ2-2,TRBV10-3,TGTGCCCCAGGGAGCACCGGGGAGCTGTTTTTT,CAPGSTGELFF
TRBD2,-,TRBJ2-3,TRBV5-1,TGTGCCAGCAGCTTGGTAAAGCGGGAGTTGAGCACAGATACGCAGTATTTT,CASSLVKRELSTDTQYF
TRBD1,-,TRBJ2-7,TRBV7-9,TGTGCCAGCAGCTTCGCTACAGGGGGATACGAGCAGTACTTC,CASSFATGGYEQYF
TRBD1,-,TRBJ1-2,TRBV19,TGTGCCAGTAGCCCTCAAGAGGGGACAGGTCAAGGCTACACCTTC,CASSPQEGTGQGYTF
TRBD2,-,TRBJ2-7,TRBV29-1,TGCAGCGTTGAGTTTGTAGCGGGAGGACCCTACGGACAGTACTTC,CSVEFVAGGPYGQYF
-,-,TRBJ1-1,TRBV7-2,TGTGCCAGCAGCTTGGAATCGAGACAGGAGACAGCTTTCTTT,CASSLESRQETAFF
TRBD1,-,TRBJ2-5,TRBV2,TGTGCCAGCACCATGGACAGGGGGCAAGAGACCCAGTACTTC,CASTMDRGQETQYF
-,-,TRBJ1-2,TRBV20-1,TGCAGTGCCAGCGTAGACTTTGTCGGGGCTAACTATGGCTACACCTTC,CSASVDFVGANYGYTF
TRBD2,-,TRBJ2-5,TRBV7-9,TGTGCCAGCAGCTCCACCGGGACTAGCAAAGAGACCCAGTACTTC,CASSSTGTSKETQYF
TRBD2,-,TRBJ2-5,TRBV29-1,TGCAGCGTTGGGGGAGGGGAAAAAGAGACCCAGTACTTC,CSVGGGEKETQYF
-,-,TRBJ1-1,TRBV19,TGTGCCAGTAGTCATGAGCCCCAGGGACACACTGAAGCTTTCTTT,CASSHEPQGHTEAFF
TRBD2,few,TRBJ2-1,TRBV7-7,TGTGCTAGCAGCCTTCAGGCGGGGGTGCAATACAATGAGCAGTTCTTC,CASSLQAGVQYNEQFF
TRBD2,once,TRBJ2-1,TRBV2,TGTGCCAGCAGTGATAGGCTAGCGGGTTCATACAATGAGCAGTTCTTC,CASSDRLAGSYNEQFF
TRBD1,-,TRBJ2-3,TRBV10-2,TGTGCCAGCAGTTTTCTGCAGGGGGGCACAGATACGCAGTATTTT,CASSFLQGGTDTQYF
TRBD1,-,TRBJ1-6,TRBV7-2,TGTGCCAGCAGCTTAGCGGGGACAGGCTATAATTCACCCCTCCACTTT,CASSLAGTGYNSPLHF
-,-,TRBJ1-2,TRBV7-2,TGTGCCAGCAGCACGGCGGGGGGCCTTAACTATGGCTACACCTTC,CASSTAGGLNYGYTF
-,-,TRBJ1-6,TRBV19,TGTGCCAGTAGTATTCTGACAGGTAATTCACCCCTCCACTTT,CASSILTGNSPLHF
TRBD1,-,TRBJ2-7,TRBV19,TGTGCCAGTAGTAGAGGGACAGGGAGCCCCTACGAGCAGTACTTC,CASSRGTGSPYEQYF
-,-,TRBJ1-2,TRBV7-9,TGTGCCAGCAGCTTAGCGGTTGGGTTTGGGTATGGCTACACCTTC,CASSLAVGFGYGYTF
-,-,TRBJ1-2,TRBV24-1,TGTGCCACCAGTGATTTGCCCTCCCACGGCTACACCTTC,CATSDLPSHGYTF
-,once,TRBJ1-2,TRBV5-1,TGCGCCAGCAGCTTGAACATAGGTGTGAACACTGAAGCTAACTATGGCTACACCTTC,CASSLNIGVNTEANYGYTF
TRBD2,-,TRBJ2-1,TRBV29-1,TGCAGCGTTGGGACTAGCGGGAGGGCCGATGAGCAGTTCTTC,CSVGTSGRADEQFF